One and the same sample provided the 14 T cell receptor beta chains below, sequenced in a study of blood T cell repertoires in COVID-19. Profiling relied on immunoSEQ multiplex PCR, and the TCRdb table lists in-frame clones only, not all of them. The sample records fewer than 250,000 clones, around 87% being singletons. The sample consisted of PBMCs or T cells enriched from blood (not recorded which). The receptors derive from a woman aged 40 to 49 in a cohort exposed to, infected with or recovered from COVID-19 (not recorded which).

This clone was observed a handful of times. The CDR3 sequence: CASSQDSNLNQPQHF. In nucleotides, the CDR3 is TGTGCCAGCAGCCAGGACAGCAACCTGAATCAGCCCCAGCATTTT. The rearrangement links TRBV2 to TRBJ1-5; TRBD1 is a possible D gene (6 bases). The ends were cut back, 6 bases at V and 4 bases at J, with 16 bases in the middle. CDR3 length equals 15 residues. Germline assignment: CDR1 SNHLY and CDR2 FYNNEI.

The rearrangement joins TRBV9 to TRBJ1-1; the D gene is possibly TRBD1 (5 bases). Germline CDR1 reads SGDLS; CDR2 reads YYNGEE. The CDR3 extends over 14 amino acids. The V gene lost 5 bases and the J gene lost 1 base, with 12 bases spanning the gap. The CDR3 bases are TGTGCCAGCAGGACCCCCGGGGGGAACACTGAAGCTTTCTTT. The encoded protein is CASRTPGGNTEAFF.

The chain combines TRBV5-1 with TRBJ1-4, with 9 bases fitting TRBD1. Looked up from germline, CDR1 is SGHRS and CDR2 is YFSETQ. This CDR3 is built from 14 residues. The trim removed 5 bases at V and 8 bases at J, leaving 7 bases unmatched. CDR3 sequence reads: CASSPGQGGEKLFF. CDR3 DNA sequence: TGCGCCAGCAGTCCGGGACAGGGAGGAGAAAAACTGTTTTTT.

The rearrangement links TRBV19 to TRBJ1-6; TRBD1 agrees at 8 bases. With 6 bases clipped from V and 6 bases from J, the junction kept 4 bases outside the gene matches. Germline CDR1 reads LNHDA; CDR2 reads SQIVND (reference sequence). The CDR3 length is 14 residues. DNA of the CDR3: TGTGCCAGTAGCTTCACAGGGGGTAATTCACCCCTCCACTTT. Translation gives CASSFTGGNSPLHF.

The rearrangement joins TRBV29-1 to TRBJ2-5; TRBD2 matches at 15 bases. V gave up 7 bases and J gave up 0 bases; unmatched junction bases: 3. In germline, CDR1 is SQVTM, CDR2 ANQGSEA. CDR3 length equals 15 residues. CDR3 residues: CSGGTSGGYQETQYF. The CDR3 DNA is TGCAGCGGTGGGACTAGCGGGGGGTACCAAGAGACCCAGTACTTC.

The V gene is TRBV18, the J gene TRBJ1-1; 8 bases align to TRBD1. Germline V gene lookup returns CDR1 KGHSH and CDR2 LQKENI. The CDR3 is 15 amino acids. V gave up 4 bases and J gave up 2 bases; unmatched junction bases: 6. The CDR3 here is CASSLSGGDNTEAFF. CDR3 nucleotide sequence: TGTGCCAGCTCACTATCAGGGGGCGATAACACTGAAGCTTTCTTT.

This clone was counted once. The CDR3 loop reads CASQYTGELFF. The CDR3 region has the DNA TGCGCCAGTCAGTACACCGGGGAGCTGTTTTTT. The V gene is TRBV10-2, the J gene TRBJ2-2, with unresolved D. The CDR3 spans 11 residues. The germline gives CDR1 WSHSY, CDR2 SAAADI. Trimming shortened V by 9 bases and J by 3 bases, and 5 bases separated the two germline ends.

The rearrangement joins TRBV10-3 to TRBJ1-4; 8 bases fit TRBD1. J gave up 8 bases and V 0 bases, and 5 bases lay outside the gene matches. The CDR3 covers 15 residues. Germline CDR1 and CDR2: ENHRY and SYGVKD. CDR3 nucleotide sequence: TGTGCCATCAGTGAGTCCGGACAGGGAGGAGAAAAACTGTTTTTT. Protein product: CAISESGQGGEKLFF.

The genes are TRBV2 and TRBJ2-3; TRBD2 agrees at 8 bases. V was pared by 4 bases and J by 1 base, with 4 bases of the junction left unmatched. Germline V lookup: CDR1 SNHLY, CDR2 FYNNEI. The CDR3 totals 15 residues. This chain's CDR3 is CASSGGSGGTDTQYF. The CDR3 DNA is TGTGCCAGCAGTGGGGGTAGCGGGGGCACAGATACGCAGTATTTT.

The chain recombines TRBV3-1 (or the pseudogene TRBV3-2) with TRBJ1-4; 8 bases map to TRBD1. Per germline, CDR1 LGHDT and CDR2 YNNKEL (reference sequence). This CDR3 comprises 14 residues. J lost 8 bases, V lost 6 bases, and 8 bases had no gene match. CDR3 sequence: CASRTGEGEEKLFF. The CDR3 DNA reads as TGTGCCAGCAGGACAGGGGAGGGTGAAGAAAAACTGTTTTTT.

The rearrangement links TRBV19 to TRBJ1-1; D is undetermined. Trimming cost V 4 bases and J 6 bases, with 6 bases left between them. There are 11 residues in the CDR3. CDR1 and CDR2 from the germline V gene are LNHDA and SQIVND (reference sequence). CDR3 sequence (DNA): TGTGCCAGTAGTACTTCGGCTGAAGCTTTCTTT. Encoded protein: CASSTSAEAFF.

This chain uses TRBV7-9 with TRBJ1-2, with D perhaps matching TRBD1 (6 bases). Trimming cost V 0 bases and J 7 bases, with 12 bases left between them. CDR3 length: 14 amino acids. Germline values: CDR1 SEHNR, CDR2 FQNEAQ (reference sequence). The CDR3 sequence is CASSLATGSPGYTF. The DNA for the CDR3 is TGTGCCAGCAGCTTAGCAACAGGGAGCCCTGGCTACACCTTC. Combining the CDR3 with reference TRBV7-9 and TRBJ1-2 gives the whole variable domain DTGVSQNPRHKITKRGQNVTFRCDPISEHNRLYWYRQTLGQGPEFLTYFQNEAQLEKSRLLSDRFSAERPKGSFSTLEIQRTEQGDSAMYLCASSLATGSPGYTFGSGTRLTVV.

The genes are TRBV19 and TRBJ2-7, with TRBD1 as a possible D gene (8 bases). The CDR3 has 14 amino acids. Germline loops: CDR1 LNHDA, CDR2 SQIVND (reference sequence). V lost 4 bases and J lost 5, with 15 bases in between. The CDR3 here is CASSRTGGGNEQYF. DNA for the CDR3: TGTGCCAGTAGTAGAACAGGGGGGGGCAACGAGCAGTACTTC.

Concerning this clone itself: This sample also contains other DNA sequences that code for the same CDR3. The chain has TRBV9 and TRBJ2-5, with 11 bases aligning to TRBD2. CDR1 and CDR2 from the germline V gene are SGDLS and YYNGEE. The trim removed 2 bases at V and 2 bases at J, leaving 2 bases unmatched. The CDR3 spans 15 residues. DNA for the CDR3: TGTGCCAGCAGCGTGGTAGCGGGGGGGCAAGAGACCCAGTACTTC. The encoded protein is CASSVVAGGQETQYF.